One and the same sample provided the 16 T cell receptor beta chains below, sequenced in a study of cytomegalovirus exposure and HLA in healthy donors. 60 Vbeta and 13 Jbeta primers were used in PCR. Data came from immunoSEQ multiplex PCR; TCRdb stores just in-frame clones and leaves some out. The sample table includes under 95,000 clones. Material: PBMCs. The receptors derive from a female donor in good health and CMV-seropositive.

The CDR3 nucleotides read TGTGCCAGCAGCGCAGATAGCGGGAACGGTGGCACCGGGGAGCTGTTTTTT. Its translation: CASSADSGNGGTGELFF. The V call is TRBV7-9, the J call TRBJ2-2; 8 bases agree with TRBD2. CDR3 length: 17 amino acids. CDR1 is SEHNR and CDR2 is FQNEAQ in the germline V gene (reference sequence). V was clipped by 5 bases and J by 4 bases; unmatched bases: 12.

V usage is TRBV11-2 and J usage is TRBJ2-7, with TRBD2 matching over 15 bases. The V gene's germline CDR1 is SGHAT and CDR2 FQNNGV. This CDR3 has 15 amino acids. V gave up 5 bases and J gave up 4 bases; unmatched junction bases: 3. The CDR3 spells CASSHGLAGGYEQYF. For the CDR3, the DNA is TGTGCCAGCAGCCACGGACTAGCGGGAGGGTACGAGCAGTACTTC. The full variable domain, completed using reference TRBV11-2 and TRBJ2-7, is EAGVAQSPRYKIIEKRQSVAFWCNPISGHATLYWYQQILGQGPKLLIQFQNNGVVDDSQLPKDRFSAERLKGVDSTLKIQPAKLEDSAVYLCASSHGLAGGYEQYFGPGTRLTVT.

This chain joins TRBV7-9 and TRBJ2-3, with 7 bases fitting TRBD1. This CDR3 is built from 16 residues. The germline V gene encodes CDR1 SEHNR and CDR2 FQNEAQ (reference sequence). V dropped 5 bases and J dropped 0; count of bases not matched to a gene: 8. CDR3 region: CASSATTGLSTDTQYF. The CDR3 DNA sequence: TGTGCCAGCAGCGCCACGACAGGGCTTAGCACAGATACGCAGTATTTT.

The V and J genes are TRBV5-3 and TRBJ2-7, with 9 positions matching TRBD1. TRBV5-3 is labeled an ORF, and its function is uncertain. There are 16 residues in the CDR3. Trimming at V came to 1 base and at J to 1 base, leaving 6 bases not matched to a gene. The CDR3 region has the DNA TGTGCCAGAAGCTTGAAGGGGACAGGGTGTTCCTACGAGCAGTACTTC. It specifies CARSLKGTGCSYEQYF.

This chain connects TRBV9 to TRBJ2-2; TRBD1 matches at 7 bases. Looked up from germline, CDR1 is SGDLS and CDR2 is YYNGEE. V gave up 0 bases and J gave up 0 bases; unmatched junction bases: 2. This CDR3 comprises 16 residues. The CDR3 sequence: CASSVGTGSNTGELFF. The CDR3 region has the DNA TGTGCCAGCAGCGTAGGGACAGGCTCGAACACCGGGGAGCTGTTTTTT.

The chain couples TRBV14 to TRBJ2-7; tentative D call: TRBD2 (6 bases). The ends were cut back, 1 base at V and 4 bases at J, with 11 bases in the middle. CDR1 is SGHDN and CDR2 is FVKESK in the germline V gene. The CDR3 runs to 14 residues. The CDR3 DNA reads TGTGCCAGCAGCCAAGGTCGGGGGACGTACGAGCAGTACTTC. Amino acids: CASSQGRGTYEQYF.

The V and J genes are TRBV19 and TRBJ2-1; a weak D match, TRBD2 (6 bases). The CDR3 consists of 14 residues. In germline, CDR1 is LNHDA, CDR2 SQIVND (reference sequence). Trimming took 5 bases from V and 0 from J, leaving 8 bases between them. CDR3 protein: CASSGGSSYNEQFF. The CDR3, as DNA: TGTGCCAGTAGTGGGGGGAGCTCCTACAATGAGCAGTTCTTC.

This chain uses TRBV5-1 with TRBJ2-3; D is unresolved. Germline V gives CDR1 SGHRS, CDR2 YFSETQ. Trimming took off 4 bases at V and 4 bases at J, with 4 bases between the two ends. CDR3 length: 11 residues. The CDR3 nucleotides read TGCGCCAGCAGCGAGGCAGATACGCAGTATTTT. Translated, it gives CASSEADTQYF.

The J gene is TRBJ2-7, the V gene TRBV29-1; tentative D call: TRBD2 (5 bases). Germline assignment: CDR1 SQVTM and CDR2 ANQGSEA. V was shortened by 4 bases and J by 1 base, with 8 bases between the two germline ends. The CDR3 loop spans 12 amino acids. The CDR3 sequence is CSVAQRSYEQYF. In nucleotides, the CDR3 is TGCAGCGTTGCCCAGCGGTCCTACGAGCAGTACTTC.

J is TRBJ1-6 and V is TRBV9; 10 bases match TRBD1. V was clipped by 2 bases and J by 7 bases; unmatched bases: 3. Per germline, CDR1 SGDLS and CDR2 YYNGEE. This CDR3 region has 15 residues. The CDR3 region is CASSVSGQGNSPLHF. CDR3 in DNA: TGTGCCAGCAGCGTCTCGGGACAGGGGAATTCACCCCTCCACTTT.

The gene calls are TRBV19 and TRBJ1-5; D is unresolved. The CDR3 has 15 residues. The V end was cut by 3 bases, the J end by 1 base, with 10 bases between. The germline V gene has CDR1 LNHDA and CDR2 SQIVND (reference sequence). The CDR3 protein is CASSMDPGSNQPQHF. The CDR3 DNA reads TGTGCCAGTAGTATGGACCCGGGAAGCAATCAGCCCCAGCATTTT.

The gene calls are TRBV11-1 and TRBJ2-7; D call uncertain. The V and J ends lost 2 bases and 3 bases respectively, with 8 bases between them. Germline V gene sequence: CDR1 SGHAT, CDR2 FQDESV (reference sequence). This CDR3 is built from 13 residues. This chain's CDR3 is CASSLFYDYEQYF. The CDR3 DNA reads TGTGCCAGCAGCTTATTCTACGACTACGAGCAGTACTTC.

The chain couples TRBV28 to TRBJ1-3, with D unresolved. This CDR3 region has 15 residues. Germline V gene sequence: CDR1 MDHEN, CDR2 SYDVKM. V lost 2 bases, J lost 0 bases, and 8 bases lay in between. As DNA, the CDR3 is TGTGCCAGCAGTTTAGTACTGTTCTCTGGAAACACCATATATTTT. Translated, it gives CASSLVLFSGNTIYF.

The chain has TRBV6-6 and TRBJ1-4, with D uncertain. Trimming shortened V by 5 bases and J by 4 bases, and 8 bases separated the two germline ends. CDR1 is MNHNY and CDR2 is SVGAGI in the germline V gene (reference sequence). CDR3 size: 13 residues. CDR3 sequence (DNA): TGTGCCAGCAGTGGGCAGAGTAATGAAAAACTGTTTTTT. It codes for CASSGQSNEKLFF.

The V call is TRBV7-3, the J call TRBJ2-3; 11 nucleotides line up with TRBD2. Germline CDR1 reads SGHTA; CDR2 reads FQGTGA. With V trimmed by 5 bases and J by 5 bases, 12 bases remained unmatched. CDR3 size: 17 residues. The CDR3 sequence: CASSPRPGLAVQDTQYF. The CDR3 coding sequence is TGTGCCAGCAGCCCCCGACCGGGACTAGCGGTACAAGATACGCAGTATTTT.

The chain couples TRBV6-5 to TRBJ2-1; 8 bases are shared with TRBD1. Trimming cost V 4 bases and J 4 bases; bases outside gene matches: 3. Germline CDR1 and CDR2: MNHEY and SVGAGI. The CDR3 has 14 amino acids. DNA for the CDR3: TGTGCCAGCAGTTTCCGGGACAGGTACAATGAGCAGTTCTTC. It specifies CASSFRDRYNEQFF.